This T cell receptor beta chain was observed in a study of Ad26.COV2.S vaccination and SARS-CoV-2 variants. As to treatment: 19 received Ad26.COV2.S at low or high dose, single or two shots; 5 received placebo; per-sample allocation not given. The study sampled participants on day 63 after the first vaccine or placebo injection. Ad26.COV2.S expressed prefusion-stabilized spike from the original Wuhan strain. TCRdb's table, derived via immunoSEQ multiplex PCR, lists solely in-frame clones and lacks some. The sample lists 250,000 to 300,000 clones; around 87% were seen once. The germline V gene has CDR1 MNHEY and CDR2 SMNVEV (reference sequence). The CDR3 has 15 residues. V trimming: 2 bases; J trimming: 8 bases; junction bases outside the gene matches: 9.

The TCR comes from a person aged 18-65 years who received the Ad26.COV2.S COVID-19 vaccine or a placebo. The sample was peripheral blood, taken in a trial of Ad26.COV2.S vaccine versus placebo. The chain carries TRBV27 and TRBJ2-1; TRBD2 matches 7 bases. The CDR3 sequence: CASSLKSGISDEQFF. CDR3 coding DNA: TGTGCCAGCAGTTTAAAGAGCGGGATTTCCGATGAGCAGTTCTTC.